These 21 T cell receptor beta chains share one sample of origin, sequenced in a study of blood T cell repertoires in COVID-19. Generated by immunoSEQ multiplex PCR, the TCRdb table keeps only in-frame clones and is missing some. In the table there are approximately 260,000 clones, roughly 85% of which are singletons. What was sequenced was PBMCs or T cells enriched from blood (not recorded which). The receptors stem from a woman aged 45-65 years who had been exposed to COVID-19.

This chain uses TRBV7-9 with TRBJ1-3, with 9 nucleotides matching TRBD1. The CDR3 consists of 16 residues. Germline lookup yields CDR1 SEHNR and CDR2 FQNEAQ (reference sequence). V dropped 2 bases and J dropped 0; count of bases not matched to a gene: 2. The CDR3 region is CASSLTGGSSGNTIYF. The DNA of the CDR3 is TGTGCCAGCAGCTTAACAGGGGGCAGCTCTGGAAACACCATATATTTT.

This chain uses TRBV5-5 with TRBJ2-3; D gene unclear. Germline V gene data show CDR1 as SGHKS and CDR2 as YYEKEE (reference sequence). The CDR3 is 14 amino acids. Trimming left V 0 bases short and J 2 bases short, with 7 bases between. The CDR3 protein is CASSLDAYTDTQYF. The CDR3 DNA reads TGTGCCAGCAGCTTGGATGCGTACACAGATACGCAGTATTTT.

The chain joins TRBV27 to TRBJ2-2, with D uncertain. V shed 4 bases and J shed 6 bases, with 6 bases lying between them. This CDR3 is built from 12 residues. From germline, CDR1 is MNHEY and CDR2 SMNVEV (reference sequence). CDR3 in amino acids: CASSSLAGELFF. DNA for the CDR3: TGTGCCAGCAGTTCCCTCGCCGGGGAGCTGTTTTTT.

The genes are TRBV19 and TRBJ1-3; 9 bases are shared with TRBD1. CDR1 is LNHDA, CDR2 SQIVND, per germline (reference sequence). CDR3 size: 14 residues. The junction had 9 bases not matched to a gene; V was cut back by 9 bases and J by 6 bases. In DNA, the CDR3 is TGTGCCAGCTTCAACAGGGGGCGTAAAAACACCATATATTTT. Amino acid sequence: CASFNRGRKNTIYF.

The CDR3 loop is CASSAGTGLEAFF. For the CDR3, the DNA is TGTGCCAGCAGCGCCGGGACAGGACTTGAAGCTTTCTTT. The chain has TRBV11-2 and TRBJ1-1; 8 nucleotides match TRBD1. V lost 5 bases and J lost 7; bases outside the gene matches: 6. Germline V gene sequence: CDR1 SGHAT, CDR2 FQNNGV. The CDR3 is 13 amino acids. The complete variable domain, with remaining parts taken from reference TRBV11-2 and TRBJ1-1, reads EAGVAQSPRYKIIEKRQSVAFWCNPISGHATLYWYQQILGQGPKLLIQFQNNGVVDDSQLPKDRFSAERLKGVDSTLKIQPAKLEDSAVYLCASSAGTGLEAFFGQGTRLTVV.

The chain links TRBV7-2 to TRBJ2-3; tentatively, D is TRBD2 (5 bases). From germline, CDR1 is SGHTA and CDR2 FQGNSA. CDR3 length: 14 amino acids. Trimming cost V 5 bases and J 0 bases, with 9 bases left between them. The CDR3 nucleotides read TGTGCCAGCAGCCCCGGGATGAGCACAGATACGCAGTATTTT. It is translated as CASSPGMSTDTQYF.

The gene calls are TRBV29-1 and TRBJ1-2; D may be TRBD1 (5 bases). Germline values: CDR1 SQVTM, CDR2 ANQGSEA. V lost 1 base and J 5 bases, leaving 11 bases between the germline ends. This CDR3 is 13 amino acids long. The CDR3 DNA reads TGCAGCGTTGAAGGGGGCGCAGGATATGGCTACACCTTC. Translating gives CSVEGGAGYGYTF.

The V and J genes are TRBV28 and TRBJ2-5; 12 bases line up with TRBD2. CDR1 MDHEN and CDR2 SYDVKM come from the germline V gene. This CDR3 region has 14 residues. Losses at the gene ends were 5 bases for V and 4 bases for J; bases not matched to a gene: 2. The CDR3 coding sequence is TGTGCCAGCAGTCCGGGACTAGCGGGAGAGACCCAGTACTTC. Encoded protein: CASSPGLAGETQYF.

The rearrangement links TRBV28 to TRBJ1-2; maybe TRBD1 (6 bases). V lost 4 bases and J 4 bases, leaving 19 bases between the germline ends. The germline V gene has CDR1 MDHEN and CDR2 SYDVKM. The CDR3 loop spans 16 amino acids. Here the CDR3 DNA reads TGTGCCAGCAGTTGGGGTCCCCTAGACAGGACCTATGGCTACACCTTC. This codes for CASSWGPLDRTYGYTF.

The V call is TRBV27, the J call TRBJ1-1, with no clear D. Trimming removed 0 bases at V and 11 bases at J, with 25 bases between. This CDR3 spans 17 amino acids. CDR1 and CDR2 (germline): MNHEY, SMNVEV (reference sequence). Here the CDR3 DNA reads TGTGCCAGCAGTTTATCGCGAGGTGATGGGTCCCGGTGGACTGCTTTCTTT. The encoded protein is CASSLSRGDGSRWTAFF.

Details on this clone: This same CDR3 is encoded by further DNA sequences in the sample. V and J are TRBV9 and TRBJ1-5; the D is unclear. The CDR3 is 14 amino acids. Germline V gene lookup returns CDR1 SGDLS and CDR2 YYNGEE. Trimming took 0 bases from V and 2 from J, leaving 6 bases between them. DNA of the CDR3: TGTGCCAGCAGCGTAGGAACAGGCAATCAGCCCCAGCATTTT. This encodes CASSVGTGNQPQHF.

To note about this clone: Germline is not matched at one junction end, which may reflect a read error. The chain recombines TRBV6-5 with TRBJ2-1; TRBD1 aligns across 12 bases. Germline CDR1 and CDR2: MNHEY and SVGAGI. The CDR3 spans 15 residues. CDR3 amino acids: CASTGTGGVSGARVF. The CDR3 coding sequence is TGTGCCAGCACCGGGACAGGGGGCGTAAGCGGAGCAAGGGTCTTC.

The chain uses TRBV7-8 and TRBJ2-1; 7 bases match TRBD2. J gave up 0 bases and V 1 base, and 12 bases lay outside the gene matches. The V gene's germline CDR1 is SGHVS and CDR2 FQNEAQ. The CDR3 is made up of 19 amino acids. The CDR3 coding sequence is TGTGCCAGCAGCTTAGGTTGGGAGCTACTAGCGAGCTCCTACAATGAGCAGTTCTTC. Translated, it gives CASSLGWELLASSYNEQFF.

J is TRBJ1-1 and V is TRBV28; D ambiguous. The CDR3 has 12 amino acids. Germline CDR1 is MDHEN and CDR2 is SYDVKM. With 4 bases removed from V and 1 base from J, the gap between germline ends came to 4 bases. The CDR3 sequence is CASSSGNTEAFF. The DNA for the CDR3 is TGTGCCAGCAGTTCCGGGAACACTGAAGCTTTCTTT.

V gene TRBV28 combines with J gene TRBJ1-1; 7 nucleotides align to TRBD1. This CDR3 is built from 14 residues. Germline CDR1 reads MDHEN; CDR2 reads SYDVKM. V trimming: 6 bases; J trimming: 4 bases; junction bases outside the gene matches: 8. The CDR3 protein is CASRPTGVLTEAFF. DNA for the CDR3: TGTGCCAGCAGACCAACAGGGGTCCTCACTGAAGCTTTCTTT.

This clone was counted only a few times. The chain links TRBV29-1 to TRBJ1-1; TRBD1 aligns across 9 bases. V lost 7 bases, J lost 13 bases, and 10 bases stayed unmatched. From germline, CDR1 is SQVTM and CDR2 ANQGSEA. This CDR3 has 11 residues. CDR3 sequence reads: CSAGQGIRNFF. CDR3 bases: TGCAGCGCCGGACAGGGGATTAGGAATTTCTTT.

This clone was picked up one time. V gene TRBV5-1 combines with J gene TRBJ1-1; 9 nucleotides align to TRBD1. J was trimmed by 0 bases and V by 3 bases; bases with no gene match: 6. Looked up from germline, CDR1 is SGHRS and CDR2 is YFSETQ. There are 16 residues in the CDR3. The CDR3 region has the DNA TGCGCCAGCAGCTCCGGAGGGACAGGGATGAACACTGAAGCTTTCTTT. As protein: CASSSGGTGMNTEAFF.

The chain has TRBV29-1 and TRBJ2-1; D ambiguous. The CDR3 contains 14 residues. V dropped 0 bases and J dropped 6 bases, with 12 bases sitting between them. From germline, CDR1 is SQVTM and CDR2 ANQGSEA. The CDR3 protein is CSVEDIEALNEQFF. CDR3 bases: TGCAGCGTTGAAGACATTGAGGCTCTCAATGAGCAGTTCTTC.

The V and J genes are TRBV3-1 (or the pseudogene TRBV3-2) and TRBJ1-2; TRBD1 matches 9 bases. CDR1 LGHDT and CDR2 YNNKEL come from the germline V gene (reference sequence). The CDR3 has 16 residues. With V trimmed by 1 base and J by 4 bases, 7 bases remained unmatched. As DNA, the CDR3 is TGTGCCAGCAGCCAAGGAAGGGGACAGGGAGGCTATGGCTACACCTTC. Its translation: CASSQGRGQGGYGYTF.

The chain recombines TRBV25-1 with TRBJ1-1; D is possibly TRBD1 (5 bases). The germline V and J ends were trimmed by 8 bases and 1 base, with 14 bases remaining between them. The CDR3 is 14 amino acids. Germline V CDR1 and CDR2: MGHDK, SYGVNS. The CDR3 sequence is CASRQYGQNTEAFF. The CDR3 DNA follows: TGTGCCAGCCGACAGTATGGACAGAACACTGAAGCTTTCTTT.

The V gene is TRBV28, the J gene TRBJ1-1; 9 positions match TRBD1. CDR1 MDHEN and CDR2 SYDVKM come from the germline V gene. The ends lost 5 bases at V and 2 bases at J; junction bases unmatched: 6. This CDR3 contains 15 residues. CDR3 in amino acids: CASSPPGQGNTEAFF. The CDR3 bases are TGTGCCAGCAGTCCGCCGGGACAGGGAAACACTGAAGCTTTCTTT.